The 32 T cell receptor beta chains listed next were all sequenced from one sample in a study of B cell selection in AIRE deficiency. Regulatory T cells were sorted as CD4+CD25hiCD127low/negative. Repertoires were generated with immunoSEQ multiplex PCR, while TCRdb's copy carries only in-frame clones and drops some. The table records some 25,000 clones, roughly 90% of them present only once. Sequencing input: CD4+CD25+ Tregs sorted from PBMCs. All receptors come from a human donor in good health.

The chain joins TRBV10-3 to TRBJ2-3; TRBD2 agrees at 12 bases. The CDR3 has 16 amino acids. V lost 6 bases, J lost 4 bases, and 8 bases stayed unmatched. CDR1 and CDR2 from the germline V gene are ENHRY and SYGVKD. The CDR3 sequence: CAIRTSGGKGSDTQYF. The CDR3 DNA reads as TGTGCCATCAGAACTAGCGGGGGGAAGGGGTCAGATACGCAGTATTTT.

The chain links TRBV15 to TRBJ1-1; D ambiguous. CDR1 is LNHNV, CDR2 YYDKDF, per germline (reference sequence). There are 15 residues in the CDR3. The V end was cut by 5 bases, the J end by 1 base, with 14 bases between. CDR3 residues: CATSAPRTGNTEAFF. In nucleotides, the CDR3 is TGTGCCACCAGCGCCCCCCGGACCGGGAACACTGAAGCTTTCTTT.

The chain links TRBV20-1 to TRBJ1-1; D gene unclear. Per germline, CDR1 DFQATT and CDR2 SNEGSKA (reference sequence). The V gene lost 1 base and the J gene lost 1 base, with 1 base spanning the gap. The CDR3 runs to 11 residues. Here the CDR3 DNA reads TGCAGTGCTAGAGCGAACACTGAAGCTTTCTTT. It is translated as CSARANTEAFF.

This clone was picked up a small number of times. The rearrangement uses TRBV6-5 and TRBJ2-5, with TRBD2 as a possible D gene (5 bases). Germline CDR1 reads MNHEY; CDR2 reads SVGAGI. Trimming left V 0 bases short and J 7 bases short, with 12 bases between. This CDR3 region has 14 residues. In nucleotides, the CDR3 is TGTGCCAGCAGTTACTCGGGGAGCGGAGGGACCCAGTACTTC. Protein product: CASSYSGSGGTQYF.

The chain has TRBV2 and TRBJ2-1; D remains ambiguous. Germline V gene sequence: CDR1 SNHLY, CDR2 FYNNEI. Trimming stripped 6 bases from V and 10 bases from J, with 10 bases between. There are 11 residues in the CDR3. CDR3 region: CASSPVGEQFF. As DNA, the CDR3 is TGTGCCAGCAGCCCCGTTGGGGAGCAGTTCTTC.

V and J are TRBV5-1 and TRBJ2-7; 10 nucleotides match TRBD2. This CDR3 is 14 amino acids long. Germline trimming cut 2 bases from V and 5 bases from J; bases unmatched to any gene: 4. Germline lookup yields CDR1 SGHRS and CDR2 YFSETQ. CDR3 region: CASSLAGGWNEQYF. The DNA for the CDR3 is TGCGCCAGCAGCTTAGCGGGGGGGTGGAACGAGCAGTACTTC.

This sequence joins TRBV30 and TRBJ1-5; D may be TRBD1 (5 bases). The CDR3 is made up of 13 amino acids. Germline V gene sequence: CDR1 GTSNPN, CDR2 SVGIG (reference sequence). V was cut by 1 base and J by 4 bases, with 8 bases left in between. Written as DNA, the CDR3 is TGTGCCTGGAGTGGAGAGGGGAATCAGCCCCAGCATTTT. Amino acid sequence: CAWSGEGNQPQHF.

This rearrangement joins TRBV7-3 to TRBJ1-3, with 8 nucleotides matching TRBD1. CDR1 is SGHTA, CDR2 FQGTGA, per germline. This CDR3 comprises 17 residues. The J segment lost 6 bases and the V segment lost 5 bases, leaving 15 bases of the junction unmatched. The CDR3 here is CASSVGQAVSPPNTIYF. CDR3 bases: TGTGCCAGCAGCGTGGGACAGGCCGTTTCTCCTCCAAACACCATATATTTT.

The J gene is TRBJ1-4, the V gene TRBV7-2; D is unresolved. The germline V and J ends were trimmed by 5 bases and 7 bases, with 17 bases remaining between them. The CDR3 is made up of 15 amino acids. Germline V gene lookup returns CDR1 SGHTA and CDR2 FQGNSA. For the CDR3, the DNA is TGTGCCAGCAGCACCGGTTACCGGGCCCCTGAAAAACTGTTTTTT. This sequence encodes CASSTGYRAPEKLFF.

The chain carries TRBV7-8 and TRBJ1-1, with TRBD1 matching 7 bases. The V and J ends lost 5 bases and 4 bases, in that order; junction bases with no gene match: 13. The CDR3 extends over 16 amino acids. Germline V gene lookup returns CDR1 SGHVS and CDR2 FQNEAQ. The CDR3 nucleotides read TGTGCCAGCAGCGGACCCACAGGGGCTTGGATCACTGAAGCTTTCTTT. Translating gives CASSGPTGAWITEAFF.

The V gene is TRBV11-2, the J gene TRBJ2-5; TRBD2 matches 13 bases. CDR1 is SGHAT, CDR2 FQNNGV, per germline. This CDR3 contains 17 residues. The V segment lost 4 bases and the J segment 2 bases; nucleotides outside the gene matches: 7. CDR3 loop: CASSYYRTSGGQETQYF. For the CDR3, the DNA is TGTGCCAGCAGCTACTACCGGACTAGCGGGGGACAAGAGACCCAGTACTTC.

The J gene is TRBJ2-1, the V gene TRBV12-1; TRBD2 was called by the table and not checked on the DNA. TRBV12-1 represents a pseudogene. The CDR3 totals 18 residues. CDR3 bases: TGTGCCAGCAGCTTTCACCAGCGGGGGGCCATCGGTGACAATGAGCAGTTCTTC. This gives the protein CASSFHQRGAIGDNEQFF.

This clone occurred once. The rearrangement joins TRBV5-1 to TRBJ2-3; no clear D. The CDR3 spans 13 residues. CDR1 and CDR2 (germline): SGHRS, YFSETQ. The V gene lost 4 bases and the J gene lost 0 bases, with 6 bases spanning the gap. This CDR3 reads CASSAYSTDTQYF. CDR3 bases: TGCGCCAGCAGCGCCTACAGCACAGATACGCAGTATTTT.

The rearrangement links TRBV18 to TRBJ1-1; D remains ambiguous. From germline, CDR1 is KGHSH and CDR2 LQKENI. Trimming cost V 0 bases and J 1 base, with 6 bases left between them. The CDR3 spans 14 residues. CDR3 in amino acids: CASSPPTANTEAFF. The CDR3 DNA reads as TGTGCCAGCTCACCACCGACTGCGAACACTGAAGCTTTCTTT. The whole variable domain, remainder taken from reference TRBV18 and TRBJ1-1, is NAGVMQNPRHLVRRRGQEARLRCSPMKGHSHVYWYRQLPEEGLKFMVYLQKENIIDESGMPKERFSAEFPKEGPSILRIQQVVRGDSAAYFCASSPPTANTEAFFGQGTRLTVV.

The chain is built from TRBV7-2 and TRBJ2-1; no clear D gene. Germline lookup yields CDR1 SGHTA and CDR2 FQGNSA. Between the trimmed V and J ends, which lost 0 bases and 4 bases, there was a span of 4 bases. The CDR3 loop spans 13 amino acids. CDR3 sequence reads: CASSLASYNEQFF. The CDR3 nucleotides read TGTGCCAGCAGCTTAGCCAGTTACAATGAGCAGTTCTTC.

J is TRBJ1-2 and V is TRBV19; 7 bases are shared with TRBD1. Germline V gives CDR1 LNHDA, CDR2 SQIVND (reference sequence). V shed 3 bases, J shed 4 bases, and the junction held 8 bases outside the gene matches. The CDR3 is made up of 15 amino acids. The CDR3 sequence is CASSMSRGEGYGYTF. CDR3 bases: TGTGCCAGTAGTATGAGCAGGGGGGAAGGCTATGGCTACACCTTC.

The chain links TRBV4-1 to TRBJ1-5; a weak D match, TRBD1 (5 bases). CDR3 length equals 16 residues. The germline V gene has CDR1 MGHRA and CDR2 YSYEKL. V lost 0 bases, J lost 7 bases, and 16 bases lay in between. The CDR3 region is CASSQEKARVQQPQHF. The CDR3 region has the DNA TGCGCCAGCAGCCAAGAGAAAGCCAGGGTACAGCAGCCCCAGCATTTT.

J is TRBJ2-1 and V is TRBV7-6; possible D gene TRBD1, 6 bases. The CDR3 totals 15 residues. Deletions cut 3 bases from V and 3 bases from J, with 12 bases between. The germline V gene has CDR1 SGHVS and CDR2 FNYEAQ. Here the CDR3 reads CASSFSQGYYNEQFF. As DNA, the CDR3 is TGTGCCAGCAGCTTTTCACAGGGATACTACAATGAGCAGTTCTTC.

The CDR3 DNA reads TGTGCCAGCAGCCCGATCGGGACTCCAGCTAACTATGGCTACACCTTC. Protein sequence: CASSPIGTPANYGYTF. The chain has TRBV5-6 and TRBJ1-2, with D maybe TRBD1 (5 bases). Looked up from germline, CDR1 is SGHDT and CDR2 is YYEEEE. With 4 bases removed from V and 0 bases from J, the gap between germline ends came to 16 bases. This CDR3 is built from 16 residues.

The chain links TRBV5-1 to TRBJ2-5; possibly TRBD2 for D (6 bases). V lost 0 bases to trimming and J lost 5 bases, with 11 bases between them. Germline CDR1 reads SGHRS; CDR2 reads YFSETQ. The CDR3 is 14 residues long. DNA for the CDR3: TGCGCCAGCAGCTTGGCCAGGAGCGGGGAGACCCAGTACTTC. Translated, it gives CASSLARSGETQYF.

This clone was observed once. The chain's CDR3 is CASSTGTGSGEQFF. As DNA, the CDR3 is TGCGCCAGCAGCACCGGGACAGGATCAGGGGAGCAGTTCTTC. This rearrangement joins TRBV5-1 to TRBJ2-1, with 8 positions matching TRBD1. Germline-derived CDR1 and CDR2 are SGHRS and YFSETQ. After removal of 4 bases from V and 10 bases from J, the junction contained 10 bases not matched to a gene. The CDR3 extends over 14 amino acids.

The CDR3 sequence is CASTLQPGQGSGELFF. CDR3 bases: TGTGCCAGCACCTTACAGCCGGGACAGGGGTCCGGGGAGCTGTTTTTT. V usage is TRBV6-4 and J usage is TRBJ2-2; 10 bases agree with TRBD1. This CDR3 comprises 16 residues. The germline V gene encodes CDR1 MRHNA and CDR2 SNTAGT. The trim removed 7 bases at V and 6 bases at J, leaving 11 bases unmatched.

The V and J genes are TRBV6-5 and TRBJ1-6; a weak D match, TRBD1 (6 bases). CDR1 is MNHEY, CDR2 SVGAGI, per germline. V lost 6 bases, J lost 6 bases, and 9 bases lay in between. This CDR3 spans 13 amino acids. The CDR3 bases are TGTGCCAGCAGCCGGGACATTAATTCACCCCTCCACTTT. Its translation: CASSRDINSPLHF.

This chain's CDR3 is CASSEEQESYGYTF. CDR3 sequence (DNA): TGTGCCAGCAGTGAAGAACAGGAAAGCTATGGCTACACCTTC. The V and J genes are TRBV2 and TRBJ1-2; a weak D match, TRBD1 (5 bases). Trimming removed 1 base at V and 4 bases at J, with 10 bases between. The germline V gene has CDR1 SNHLY and CDR2 FYNNEI. The CDR3 spans 14 residues.

This clone was counted a few times. This chain uses TRBV4-2 with TRBJ1-2, with D tentatively TRBD1 (6 bases). Looked up from germline, CDR1 is LGHNA and CDR2 is YNFKEQ. V was trimmed by 1 base and J by 6 bases, leaving 15 bases between them. CDR3 length: 15 residues. CDR3 bases: TGTGCCAGCAGCCAAGTCGGGGGCCTGGGGGATGGCTACACCTTC. Protein sequence: CASSQVGGLGDGYTF.

The rearrangement uses TRBV6-6 and TRBJ2-5; tentatively, D is TRBD1 (6 bases). The CDR3 loop spans 16 amino acids. With 0 bases removed from V and 1 base from J, the gap between germline ends came to 12 bases. Germline V gene lookup returns CDR1 MNHNY and CDR2 SVGAGI (reference sequence). The CDR3 nucleotides read TGTGCCAGCAGTTACTCTCGGACAGATAGCCAAGAGACCCAGTACTTC. Protein sequence: CASSYSRTDSQETQYF.

This chain links TRBV19 with TRBJ1-1; no firm D call. Germline V lookup: CDR1 LNHDA, CDR2 SQIVND (reference sequence). Trimming cost V 0 bases and J 1 base, with 6 bases left between them. The CDR3 has 14 residues. The CDR3 nucleotides read TGTGCCAGTAGTATAGACGGCCGGAACACTGAAGCTTTCTTT. Residues: CASSIDGRNTEAFF.

The chain joins TRBV6-5 to TRBJ2-7; D perhaps matches TRBD2 (5 bases). Germline assignment: CDR1 MNHEY and CDR2 SVGAGI. The CDR3 runs to 13 residues. V was trimmed by 10 bases and J by 0 bases, leaving 13 bases between them. The CDR3 DNA follows: TGTGCCACCAAACAGAGGGCCTCCTACGAGCAGTACTTC. Translation: CATKQRASYEQYF.

This clone was seen more than once but under ten times. The chain carries TRBV18 and TRBJ1-5; the D gene is possibly TRBD1 (5 bases). Germline CDR1 and CDR2: KGHSH and LQKENI. Trimming cost V 3 bases and J 4 bases, with 7 bases left between them. The CDR3 has 13 amino acids. CDR3 sequence reads: CASSPSGNQPQHF. Here the CDR3 DNA reads TGTGCCAGCTCACCGTCAGGGAATCAGCCCCAGCATTTT.

This sequence joins TRBV6-5 and TRBJ1-6, with unresolved D. The CDR3 sequence is 14 residues long. Trimming removed 5 bases from V and 0 bases from J, with 5 bases in between. Germline CDR1 and CDR2: MNHEY and SVGAGI. CDR3 coding DNA: TGTGCCAGCAGTCCTCTCTCCTATAATTCACCCCTCCACTTT. Its protein is CASSPLSYNSPLHF.

J is TRBJ1-4 and V is TRBV6-5; 9 nucleotides line up with TRBD1. The V gene end was trimmed by 6 bases and the J gene end by 6 bases; junction bases not matched to a gene: 2. The germline CDR1 and CDR2 sequences are MNHEY and SVGAGI. This CDR3 is built from 13 residues. The CDR3, as DNA: TGTGCCAGCAGCCGGGACAGGGATGAAAAACTGTTTTTT. This translates into CASSRDRDEKLFF.

J is TRBJ1-4 and V is TRBV7-9; 7 bases are a match to TRBD1. This CDR3 is built from 16 residues. Unmatched junction bases numbered 12, after V lost 8 bases and J lost 3 bases. CDR1 is SEHNR and CDR2 is FQNEAQ in the germline V gene (reference sequence). Here the CDR3 reads CASGYTGVEANEKLFF. The CDR3 DNA reads as TGTGCCAGCGGATATACAGGGGTTGAGGCTAATGAAAAACTGTTTTTT. Full variable domain (remainder filled in from reference TRBV7-9 and TRBJ1-4): DTGVSQNPRHKITKRGQNVTFRCDPISEHNRLYWYRQTLGQGPEFLTYFQNEAQLEKSRLLSDRFSAERPKGSFSTLEIQRTEQGDSAMYLCASGYTGVEANEKLFFGSGTQLSVL.